Listed here are 28 T cell receptor beta chains from one sample, sequenced in a study of blood T cell repertoires in COVID-19. The repertoire was sequenced with immunoSEQ multiplex PCR; TCRdb's copy has only in-frame clones and lacks some. The data show approximately 3,200 clones, with roughly 93% seen just once and around 1.5% held by the top ten. The sample consisted of peripheral blood. The source is a human donor in a cohort sampled during active COVID-19.

This rearrangement joins TRBV3-1 (or the pseudogene TRBV3-2) to TRBJ1-4; maybe TRBD1 (5 bases). V was shortened by 2 bases and J by 8 bases, with 18 bases between the two germline ends. The CDR3 has 16 residues. The germline V gene encodes CDR1 LGHDT and CDR2 YNNKEL (reference sequence). CDR3 protein: CASSQQRGSLGEKLFF. CDR3 nucleotide sequence: TGTGCCAGCAGCCAACAACGGGGGTCATTAGGGGAAAAACTGTTTTTT.

The rearrangement links TRBV5-1 to TRBJ2-5; TRBD1 is a possible D gene (6 bases). V was pared by 4 bases and J by 2 bases, with 12 bases between. Germline V CDR1 and CDR2: SGHRS, YFSETQ. The CDR3 totals 14 residues. This CDR3 is CASSTGQLQETQYF. The CDR3 DNA reads TGCGCCAGCAGCACCGGACAGTTACAAGAGACCCAGTACTTC.

A note on this clone: One end of the junction fails to match germline, which may point to a read error. The chain has TRBV7-6 and TRBJ2-7; TRBD1 aligns across 10 bases. The CDR3 consists of 15 residues. Per germline, CDR1 SGHVS and CDR2 FNYEAQ. CDR3 loop: CANSSQTGGVGEQYF. The DNA for the CDR3 is TGTGCCAACAGCTCACAGACAGGGGGCGTGGGCGAGCAGTACTTC.

This sequence joins TRBV6-5 and TRBJ1-1; possible D gene TRBD1, 6 bases. Trimming took off 4 bases at V and 1 base at J, with 7 bases between the two ends. The CDR3 extends over 13 amino acids. Germline-derived CDR1 and CDR2 are MNHEY and SVGAGI. In DNA form, the CDR3 reads TGTGCCAGCAGTTGGACAGCGAACACTGAAGCTTTCTTT. It specifies CASSWTANTEAFF.

The chain links TRBV5-1 to TRBJ1-4; perhaps TRBD1 as D (6 bases). Trimming took off 7 bases at V and 5 bases at J, with 15 bases between the two ends. The germline CDR1 and CDR2 sequences are SGHRS and YFSETQ. This CDR3 has 14 residues. In nucleotides, the CDR3 is TGCGCCAGCTACCCGGACAGAAAAAATGAAAAACTGTTTTTT. Its translation: CASYPDRKNEKLFF.

The chain joins TRBV27 to TRBJ2-7; D might be TRBD1 (6 bases). The CDR3 runs to 16 residues. Between the trimmed V and J ends, which lost 7 bases and 3 bases, there was a span of 22 bases. In germline, CDR1 is MNHEY, CDR2 SMNVEV (reference sequence). CDR3 residues: CASKPLQGPTFYEQYF. CDR3 sequence (DNA): TGTGCCAGCAAACCGCTTCAGGGGCCCACCTTCTACGAGCAGTACTTC.

J is TRBJ2-7 and V is TRBV7-9, with a weak D call TRBD2 (6 bases). CDR1 SEHNR and CDR2 FQNEAQ come from the germline V gene (reference sequence). Trimming cost V 6 bases and J 7 bases, with 13 bases left between them. This CDR3 contains 12 residues. The chain's CDR3 is CASRTHREEQYF. CDR3 bases: TGTGCCAGCAGGACTCATCGGGAGGAGCAGTACTTC.

The genes are TRBV20-1 and TRBJ1-4, with TRBD1 as a possible D gene (5 bases). Germline CDR1 is DFQATT and CDR2 is SNEGSKA (reference sequence). The V and J ends lost 3 bases and 1 base respectively, with 12 bases between them. The CDR3 is 15 amino acids. As DNA, the CDR3 is TGCAGTGCTAGTTCCGCAGGGCGAACTAATGAAAAACTGTTTTTT. Its translation is CSASSAGRTNEKLFF.

This clone was picked up a small number of times. The rearrangement links TRBV20-1 to TRBJ2-1; weak D call: TRBD2 (5 bases). The CDR3 is made up of 15 amino acids. V lost 3 bases and J 4 bases, leaving 16 bases between the germline ends. Germline CDR1 reads DFQATT; CDR2 reads SNEGSKA (reference sequence). CDR3 sequence: CSASEAASDYNEQFF. Written as DNA, the CDR3 is TGCAGTGCTAGTGAAGCGGCTTCCGATTACAATGAGCAGTTCTTC.

The CDR3 reads CAWGRGGKVNTEAFF. The CDR3 DNA reads as TGTGCCTGGGGACGAGGCGGTAAAGTGAACACTGAAGCTTTCTTT. The V and J genes are TRBV30 and TRBJ1-1; D ambiguous. The CDR3 totals 15 residues. Germline values: CDR1 GTSNPN, CDR2 SVGIG (reference sequence). The ends were cut back, 5 bases at V and 0 bases at J, with 16 bases in the middle.

The rearrangement links TRBV9 to TRBJ2-4; tentative D call: TRBD1 (5 bases). The CDR3 is 16 amino acids. The germline V gene has CDR1 SGDLS and CDR2 YYNGEE. V was pared by 1 base and J by 3 bases, with 14 bases between. The CDR3 DNA reads as TGTGCCAGCAGCGTAACCTCGACAGCCGTCAAAAACATTCAGTACTTC. Protein: CASSVTSTAVKNIQYF.

V is TRBV11-2 and J is TRBJ2-7; no clear D gene. The CDR3 runs to 12 residues. Trimming left V 5 bases short and J 2 bases short, with 7 bases between. Germline values: CDR1 SGHAT, CDR2 FQNNGV. CDR3 nucleotide sequence: TGTGCCAGCAGCGCGTCCACCTACGAGCAGTACTTC. It translates to CASSASTYEQYF.

This clone occurred once. The chain combines TRBV7-3 with TRBJ1-1, with TRBD1 as a possible D gene (5 bases). V gave up 1 base and J gave up 6 bases, with 15 bases separating them. The CDR3 covers 15 residues. Germline V gene lookup returns CDR1 SGHTA and CDR2 FQGTGA. The CDR3 sequence is CASSLNRGGIAEAFF. The CDR3 DNA follows: TGTGCCAGCAGCTTAAATCGGGGGGGAATAGCTGAAGCTTTCTTT.

J is TRBJ2-5 and V is TRBV5-1; unclear D gene. In germline, CDR1 is SGHRS, CDR2 YFSETQ. The V end lost 0 bases, the J end lost 1 base, and 7 bases lay between the germline ends. The CDR3 contains 14 residues. As DNA, the CDR3 is TGCGCCAGCAGCTTGGTAGGCGGCCAAGAGACCCAGTACTTC. As protein: CASSLVGGQETQYF.

The gene calls are TRBV5-1 and TRBJ1-1, with D perhaps matching TRBD1 (6 bases). CDR1 SGHRS and CDR2 YFSETQ come from the germline V gene. V gave up 1 base and J gave up 1 base, with 20 bases separating them. The CDR3 has 18 amino acids. This chain's CDR3 is CASSLWGGGGARNTEAFF. The DNA for the CDR3 is TGCGCCAGCAGCTTGTGGGGGGGCGGGGGCGCCCGGAACACTGAAGCTTTCTTT.

The chain is built from TRBV7-2 and TRBJ2-7, with 7 bases fitting TRBD1. The CDR3 totals 13 residues. Germline trimming cut 5 bases from V and 2 bases from J; bases unmatched to any gene: 3. The germline V gene encodes CDR1 SGHTA and CDR2 FQGNSA. CDR3 residues: CASSRDSPYEQYF. For the CDR3, the DNA is TGTGCCAGCAGCCGGGACAGCCCCTACGAGCAGTACTTC.

V usage is TRBV4-3 and J usage is TRBJ1-6, with TRBD1 matching 7 bases. CDR1 and CDR2 from the germline V gene are LGHNA and YSLEER. The CDR3 spans 13 residues. Trimming cost V 4 bases and J 9 bases; bases outside gene matches: 3. CDR3 sequence reads: CASSLYRGSPLHF. The CDR3 region has the DNA TGCGCCAGCAGCCTGTACAGGGGTTCACCCCTCCACTTT.

A single count supports this clone. The J gene is TRBJ2-7, the V gene TRBV10-1; 9 bases map to TRBD2. CDR3 size: 16 residues. CDR1 and CDR2 from the germline V gene are WNHNN and SYGVQD (reference sequence). V was clipped by 6 bases and J by 3 bases; unmatched bases: 12. The CDR3 spells CASRIIAGVPYYEQYF. As DNA, the CDR3 is TGCGCCAGCAGGATCATAGCGGGAGTCCCCTACTACGAGCAGTACTTC.

V and J are TRBV28 and TRBJ1-2; 8 positions agree with TRBD1. The length of the CDR3 is 14 residues. Trimming cost V 6 bases and J 4 bases; bases outside gene matches: 7. Germline assignment: CDR1 MDHEN and CDR2 SYDVKM. The CDR3, as DNA: TGTGCCAGCAGAGAGACAGGGGCCACCTATGGCTACACCTTC. It translates to CASRETGATYGYTF.

This clone was seen a handful of times. The chain employs TRBV7-9 and TRBJ2-1; D remains unclear. Germline V gene sequence: CDR1 SEHNR, CDR2 FQNEAQ (reference sequence). The CDR3 covers 16 residues. V was cut by 0 bases and J by 0 bases, with 9 bases left in between. This CDR3 is CASSLATQSSYNEQFF. CDR3 sequence (DNA): TGTGCCAGCAGCTTAGCGACTCAGAGCTCCTACAATGAGCAGTTCTTC.

The chain couples TRBV5-1 to TRBJ2-7, with TRBD1 identical over 8 bases. CDR3 length equals 14 residues. The V segment lost 1 base and the J segment 2 bases; nucleotides outside the gene matches: 2. Germline CDR1 is SGHRS and CDR2 is YFSETQ. CDR3 bases: TGCGCCAGCAGCTTGACAGGGGGACCCTACGAGCAGTACTTC. Its protein product is CASSLTGGPYEQYF. The whole variable domain, remainder taken from reference TRBV5-1 and TRBJ2-7, is KAGVTQTPRYLIKTRGQQVTLSCSPISGHRSVSWYQQTPGQGLQFLFEYFSETQRNKGNFPGRFSGRQFSNSRSEMNVSTLELGDSALYLCASSLTGGPYEQYFGPGTRLTVT.

The rearrangement uses TRBV15 and TRBJ2-2, with TRBD2 identical over 8 bases. The CDR3 contains 16 residues. Germline CDR1 reads LNHNV; CDR2 reads YYDKDF (reference sequence). The junction had 6 bases not matched to a gene; V was cut back by 1 base and J by 5 bases. The CDR3 loop reads CATSRARGGPTGELFF. In nucleotides, the CDR3 is TGTGCCACCAGCAGAGCCCGCGGGGGGCCAACCGGGGAGCTGTTTTTT.

The chain joins TRBV2 to TRBJ2-6; D is possibly TRBD1 (6 bases). Per the germline V gene, CDR1 is SNHLY and CDR2 is FYNNEI. Trimming removed 7 bases at V and 0 bases at J, with 13 bases between. The CDR3 extends over 16 amino acids. CDR3 amino acids: CASIRARGSGANVLTF. For the CDR3, the DNA is TGTGCCAGCATACGAGCCAGGGGCTCTGGGGCCAACGTCCTGACTTTC.

This chain links TRBV5-5 with TRBJ2-7; TRBD1 aligns across 8 bases. The CDR3 covers 14 residues. Per the germline V gene, CDR1 is SGHKS and CDR2 is YYEKEE (reference sequence). Trimming at V came to 6 bases and at J to 4 bases, leaving 9 bases not matched to a gene. The CDR3 DNA reads as TGTGCCAGCACCAACGGACAGGGAGTGTACGAGCAGTACTTC. It specifies CASTNGQGVYEQYF.

The genes are TRBV27 and TRBJ2-7; a weak D match, TRBD1 (6 bases). Germline V gene data show CDR1 as MNHEY and CDR2 as SMNVEV (reference sequence). The V and J ends lost 4 bases and 8 bases respectively, with 15 bases between them. There are 13 residues in the CDR3. CDR3 region: CASSSTGTNQQYF. CDR3 sequence (DNA): TGTGCCAGCAGTTCTACCGGGACAAACCAGCAGTACTTC.

The rearrangement uses TRBV29-1 and TRBJ1-1; 11 bases map to TRBD1. The ends lost 5 bases at V and 6 bases at J; junction bases unmatched: 5. Germline V gene data show CDR1 as SQVTM and CDR2 as ANQGSEA. The CDR3 loop spans 13 amino acids. The DNA for the CDR3 is TGCAGCGTTATGGGACAGGGGGGGGCTGAAGCTTTCTTT. Translation gives CSVMGQGGAEAFF.

This clone showed up just a few times. The J gene is TRBJ1-5, the V gene TRBV4-1; tentative D call: TRBD1 (6 bases). There are 16 residues in the CDR3. V lost 0 bases, J lost 5 bases, and 14 bases lay in between. CDR1 and CDR2 from the germline V gene are MGHRA and YSYEKL. The CDR3 region has the DNA TGCGCCAGCAGCCAAGAACAGGGTGGGAGAGATCAGCCCCAGCATTTT. Residues: CASSQEQGGRDQPQHF.

A single count supports this clone. The chain recombines TRBV11-2 with TRBJ1-1, with D possibly being TRBD1 (6 bases). Germline-derived CDR1 and CDR2 are SGHAT and FQNNGV. CDR3 size: 12 residues. V was trimmed by 4 bases and J by 11 bases, leaving 14 bases between them. CDR3: CASSSAGVYAFF. The CDR3 region has the DNA TGTGCCAGCAGCTCAGCAGGGGTTTATGCTTTCTTT.